This T cell receptor beta chain comes out of a study of T cells after yellow fever vaccination. Study findings and constraints: Clones that expanded after primary vaccination mostly reappeared after the booster (around 96% CD4, roughly 87% CD8). Contaminants from the bulk population, in the form of abundant clonotypes, could be found in FACS-sorted repertoires.

The authors made TCR cDNA by 5'RACE template switching, adding a universal primer site and UMIs. TCRdb itself ran the 5' RACE reads through MiXCR, one entry per CDR3 protein. The table lists approximately 300,000 distinct CDR3 sequences, around 6.8% of them singletons, with around 17% in the top ten. V was clipped by 6 bases and J by 2 bases, with 13 bases between them. The CDR3 covers 14 residues. About this clonotype: Antigen specificity is unknown.

The sequence was obtained from a man aged 18 to 30 who received the YFV17D yellow fever vaccine. The starting material was PBMCs, obtained around 45 days after the first yellow fever vaccination. The rearrangement uses TRBV12-3 or TRBV12-4 and TRBJ1-2, with D tentatively TRBD1 (6 bases). The CDR3 nucleotides are TGTGCCAGCAGCGCCCAGGGGACCAACTATGGCTACACCTTC. Protein sequence: CASSAQGTNYGYTF.